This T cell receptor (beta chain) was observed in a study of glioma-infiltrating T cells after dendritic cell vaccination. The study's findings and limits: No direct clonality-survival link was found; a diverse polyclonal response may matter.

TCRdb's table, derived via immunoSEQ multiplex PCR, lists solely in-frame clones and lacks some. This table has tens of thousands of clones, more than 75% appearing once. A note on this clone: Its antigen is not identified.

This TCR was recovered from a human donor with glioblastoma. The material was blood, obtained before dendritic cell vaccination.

CDR3 residues: CASSLEPMTVLGGELFF. CDR3 bases: TGTGCCAGCAGCTTGGAACCGATGACAGTATTGGGCGGGGAGCTGTTTTTT. The rearrangement joins TRBV5-4 to TRBJ2-2, with a weak D call TRBD1 (5 bases). V was cut by 0 bases and J by 7 bases, with 19 bases left in between. The length of the CDR3 is 17 residues. CDR1 and CDR2 from the germline V gene are SGHNT and YYREEE (reference sequence).